The entry below describes one T cell receptor (beta chain). Antigen: not known. The data were obtained in a study of T-cell reconstitution after alpha-beta-depleted transplantation in children. The CDR3 spans 15 residues. Germline loops: CDR1 SGHKS, CDR2 YYEKEE (reference sequence). Trimming removed 3 bases at V and 6 bases at J, with 16 bases between. Study observations and caveats: As was reported, about two months after transplant, alpha-beta T cells came from several hundred expanded graft clones.

Using unique molecular identifiers, the investigators prepared the TCRbeta library. TCRdb ran MiXCR on the PCR reads and lists one entry per CDR3 protein. The table records some 350,000 distinct CDR3 sequences, under 20% of them present only once. The TCR comes from a male patient aged 2 to 9 who had a stem cell transplant for acute lymphoblastic leukemia, so the T cells may come from the graft donor. Sequencing was performed on PBMCs, mostly from graft donor cells, taken 360 days after TCRalphabeta/CD19-depleted stem cell transplant. The chain uses TRBV5-5 and TRBJ1-5; TRBD1 is a possible D gene (5 bases). Here the CDR3 reads CASSSRVEIGQPQHF. The DNA of the CDR3 is TGTGCCAGCAGCTCCAGGGTTGAGATTGGTCAGCCCCAGCATTTT.